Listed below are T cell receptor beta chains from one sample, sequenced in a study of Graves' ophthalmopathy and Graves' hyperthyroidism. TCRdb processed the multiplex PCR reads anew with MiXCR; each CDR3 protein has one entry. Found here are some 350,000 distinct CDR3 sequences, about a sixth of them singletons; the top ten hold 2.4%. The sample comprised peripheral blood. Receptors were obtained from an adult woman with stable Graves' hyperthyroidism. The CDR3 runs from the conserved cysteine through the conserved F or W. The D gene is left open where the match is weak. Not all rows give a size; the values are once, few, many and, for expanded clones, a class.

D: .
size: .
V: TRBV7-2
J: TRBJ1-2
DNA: TGTGCCAGCAGCCGACGGGGGGGGGTGGGTGGCTACACCTTC
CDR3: CASSRRGGVGGYTF

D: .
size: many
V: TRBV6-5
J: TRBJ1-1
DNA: TGTGCCAGCAGTTCCCACTCAACGGGGGACACTGAAGCTTTCTTT
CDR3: CASSSHSTGDTEAFF

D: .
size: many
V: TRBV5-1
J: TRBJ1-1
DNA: TGCGCCAGCAGCTTGGAGGGGGGGGAAGCTTTCTTT
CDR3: CASSLEGGEAFF

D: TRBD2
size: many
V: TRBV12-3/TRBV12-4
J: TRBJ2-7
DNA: TGTGCCAGCAGTCGGACTAGCGGAGCCGCGGAGACGTACTTC
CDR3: CASSRTSGAAETYF

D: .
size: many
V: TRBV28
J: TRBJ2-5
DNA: TGTGCCAGCAGTTTAGGGGGGGCAATGGAGACCCAGTACTTC
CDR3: CASSLGGAMETQYF

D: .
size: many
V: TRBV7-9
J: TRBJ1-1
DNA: TGTGCCAGCAGCTTGAGGGGCCTTGAAGCTTTCTTT
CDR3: CASSLRGLEAFF

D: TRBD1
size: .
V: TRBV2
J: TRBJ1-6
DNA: TGTGCCAGGCGACAGGGGATAACGGATAATTCACCCCTCCACTTT
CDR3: CARRQGITDNSPLHF

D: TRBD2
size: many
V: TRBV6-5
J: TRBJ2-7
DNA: TGTGCCAGCAGTTACTCTAGCGGGATCTCCTACGAGCAGTACTTC
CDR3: CASSYSSGISYEQYF

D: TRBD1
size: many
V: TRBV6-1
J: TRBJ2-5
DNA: TGTGCCAGCAGTCCTGGACAGGGGGCCTTGAAGACCCAGTACTTC
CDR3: CASSPGQGALKTQYF

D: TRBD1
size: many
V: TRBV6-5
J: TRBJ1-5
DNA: TGTGCCAGCAGTCGGGACAGGGGAAATCAGCCCCAGCATTTT
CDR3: CASSRDRGNQPQHF

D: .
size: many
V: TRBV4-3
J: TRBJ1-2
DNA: TGCGCCAGCAGCCAAAGCGTTAGGGGCGGTAACTATGGCTACACCTTC
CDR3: CASSQSVRGGNYGYTF

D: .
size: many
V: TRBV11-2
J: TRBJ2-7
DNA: TGTGCCAGCAGCTTAGGGGGGCTGTCGGAGCAGTACTTC
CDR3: CASSLGGLSEQYF

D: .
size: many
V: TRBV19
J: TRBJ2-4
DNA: TGTGCCAGTAGTCCAAACCTTGTCATTCAGTACTTC
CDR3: CASSPNLVIQYF

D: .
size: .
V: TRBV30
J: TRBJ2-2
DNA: TGTTCCTGGATAAAGCGGAACACCGGGGAGCTGTTTTTT
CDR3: CSWIKRNTGELFF

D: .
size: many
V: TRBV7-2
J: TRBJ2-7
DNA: TGTGCCAGCAGCCCCCGGGGGGCGGGAGCCTACGAGCAGTACTTC
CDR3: CASSPRGAGAYEQYF

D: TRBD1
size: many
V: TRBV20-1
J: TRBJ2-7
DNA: TGCAGTGCTGAGGACAGGGTCTCCTACGAGCAGTACTTC
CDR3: CSAEDRVSYEQYF

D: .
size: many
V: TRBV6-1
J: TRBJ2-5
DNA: TGTGCCAGCAGCCCAACCCAGGGAATGGGAGAGACCCAGTACTTC
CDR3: CASSPTQGMGETQYF

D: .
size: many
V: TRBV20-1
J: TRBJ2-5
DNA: TGCAGTGCTAGGAATCTAGCAGAACAAGAGACCCAGTACTTC
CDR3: CSARNLAEQETQYF

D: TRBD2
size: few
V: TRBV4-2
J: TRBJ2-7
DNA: TGTGCCAGCAGCCAAGAGTTCCAGCGGGAGGGCCGGGGTTACGAGCAGTACTTC
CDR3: CASSQEFQREGRGYEQYF

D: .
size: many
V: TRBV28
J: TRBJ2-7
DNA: TGTGCCAGCAGCCCCCTGGGGTTCGAGCAGTACTTC
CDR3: CASSPLGFEQYF

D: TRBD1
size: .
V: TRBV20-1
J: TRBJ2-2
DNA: TGCAGTGCTTTTACCGGGACAGCGAACACCGGGGAGCTGTGTTTT
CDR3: CSAFTGTANTGELCF

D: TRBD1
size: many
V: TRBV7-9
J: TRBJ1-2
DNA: TGTGCCAGCAGCTTAGATGGGACAGGGGGCCGTGGCTACACCTTC
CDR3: CASSLDGTGGRGYTF

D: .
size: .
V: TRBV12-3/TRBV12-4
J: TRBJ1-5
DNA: TGTGCCAGCAGTTATGGAGTTGGTCCCCTGCAGCCCCAGCATTTT
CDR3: CASSYGVGPLQPQHF

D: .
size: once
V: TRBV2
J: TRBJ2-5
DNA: TGTGCCAGCAAAACACCAGGGCGGCCAGAGACCCAGTACTTC
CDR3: CASKTPGRPETQYF

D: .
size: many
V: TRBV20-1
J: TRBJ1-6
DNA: TGCAGTGCTAGAGTAGCGGGATCCTATAATTCACCCCTCCACTTT
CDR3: CSARVAGSYNSPLHF

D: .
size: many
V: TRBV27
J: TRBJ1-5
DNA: TGTGCCAGCAGTTTTGGGGGCGCGGGACAGCCCCAGCATTTT
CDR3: CASSFGGAGQPQHF

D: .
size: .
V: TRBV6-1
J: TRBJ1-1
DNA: TGTGCCAGCAGTGAGATCCAGAACACTGAAGCTTTCTTT
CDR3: CASSEIQNTEAFF

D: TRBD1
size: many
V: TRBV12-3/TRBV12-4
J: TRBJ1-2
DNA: TGTGCCAGCAGTCCCGGGACAGGGGGTTTGGGCTACACCTTC
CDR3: CASSPGTGGLGYTF

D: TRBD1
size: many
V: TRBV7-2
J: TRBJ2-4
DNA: TGTGCCAGCAGCTTCCGGGACAGCCGTCTGCGAAACATTCAGTACTTC
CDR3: CASSFRDSRLRNIQYF

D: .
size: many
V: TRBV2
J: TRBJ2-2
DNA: TGTGCCAGCAGTAGAGACCCAGGAAAGGGCACCGGGGAGCTGTTTTTT
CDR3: CASSRDPGKGTGELFF

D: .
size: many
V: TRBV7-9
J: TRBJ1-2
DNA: TGTGCCAGCAGCAAAAATGAGGGCAGCGGTATCTATGGCTACACCTTC
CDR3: CASSKNEGSGIYGYTF

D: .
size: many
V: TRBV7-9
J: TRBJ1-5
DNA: TGTGCCAGCAGCTTCGTGGGGGTGATAGTGCGCAATCAGCCCCAGCATTTT
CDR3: CASSFVGVIVRNQPQHF

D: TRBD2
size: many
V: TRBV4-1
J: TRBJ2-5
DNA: TGCGCCAGCAGCCGGACTAGCGGGGAAGAGACCCAGTACTTC
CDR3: CASSRTSGEETQYF

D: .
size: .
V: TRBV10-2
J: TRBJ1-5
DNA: TGCGCCAGCAGTTTATGCCAGGGGCATCCCCAGCATTTT
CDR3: CASSLCQGHPQHF

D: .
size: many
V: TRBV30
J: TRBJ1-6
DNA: TGTGCCTGGACAGGACTCTTAAATTCACCCCTCCACTTT
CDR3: CAWTGLLNSPLHF

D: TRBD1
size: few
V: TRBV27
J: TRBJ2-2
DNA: TGTGCCAGCAGCTGGGGACAGGGGGCCTCCGGGGAGCTGTTTTTT
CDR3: CASSWGQGASGELFF

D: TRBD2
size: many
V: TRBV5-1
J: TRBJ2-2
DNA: TGCGCCAGCGTGGAGTTAGCGGGATCGAACACCGGGGAGCTGTTTTTT
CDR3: CASVELAGSNTGELFF

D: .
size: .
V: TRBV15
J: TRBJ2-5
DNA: TGTGCCACCAGCAGAGATCAGGCCGCAGAGACCCAGTACTTC
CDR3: CATSRDQAAETQYF

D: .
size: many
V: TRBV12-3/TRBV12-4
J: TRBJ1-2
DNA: TGTGCCAGCAGTCCCCACGACAGCTATGGCTACACCTTC
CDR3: CASSPHDSYGYTF

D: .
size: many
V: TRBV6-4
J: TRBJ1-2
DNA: TGTGCCAGCACCGACGGGGGGGCAGGCGGCGCTAGCTATGGCTACACCTTC
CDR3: CASTDGGAGGASYGYTF

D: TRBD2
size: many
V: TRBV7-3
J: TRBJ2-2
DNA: TGTGCCAGTCGGACTAGCGCGGGAGGGCCGAGCACCGGGGAGCTGTTTTTT
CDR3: CASRTSAGGPSTGELFF

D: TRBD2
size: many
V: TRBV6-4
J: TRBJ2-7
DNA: TGTGCCAGCAGGGACGGACTAGCGGGGGCTAGCTCCTACGAGCAGTACTTC
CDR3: CASRDGLAGASSYEQYF

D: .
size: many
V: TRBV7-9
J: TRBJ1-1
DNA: TGTGCCAGCAGACCAACAGGGTCCGACACTGAAGCTTTCTTT
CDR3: CASRPTGSDTEAFF

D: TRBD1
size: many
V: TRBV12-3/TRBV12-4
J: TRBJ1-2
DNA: TGTGCCAGCAGTTTAGCGCTCAACAGGGGGGATCCCCTCTTC
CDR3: CASSLALNRGDPLF

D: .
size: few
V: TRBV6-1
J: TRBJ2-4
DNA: TGTGCCAGCAGCACAAAGGCCAAAAACATTCAGTACTTC
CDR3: CASSTKAKNIQYF

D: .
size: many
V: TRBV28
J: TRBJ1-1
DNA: TGTGCCAGCACCCTGGGGACACCTGAAGCTTTCTTT
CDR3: CASTLGTPEAFF

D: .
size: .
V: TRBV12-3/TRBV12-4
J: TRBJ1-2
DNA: TGTGCCAGCAGGCCCCCAGGGGACGGGGAAGCGGGCTACACCTTC
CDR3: CASRPPGDGEAGYTF

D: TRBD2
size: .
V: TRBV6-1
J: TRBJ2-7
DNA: TGTGCCAGCAGTGTTGGGAGGGCTGAAGAGCAGTACTTC
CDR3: CASSVGRAEEQYF

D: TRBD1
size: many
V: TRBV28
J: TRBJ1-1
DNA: TGTGCCAGCAGTTCAGGGGGCGGAGGGGGTACTGAAGCTTTCTTT
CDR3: CASSSGGGGGTEAFF

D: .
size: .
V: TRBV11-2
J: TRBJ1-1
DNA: TGTGCCAGCAGAAACCGGAGGGGAGGGGCAAAGAACACTGAAGCTTTCTTT
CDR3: CASRNRRGGAKNTEAFF

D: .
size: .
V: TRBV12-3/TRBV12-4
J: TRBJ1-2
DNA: TGTGCCAGCAGTTTAAGCGTCGCATTACGACGGGGCTACACCTTC
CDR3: CASSLSVALRRGYTF

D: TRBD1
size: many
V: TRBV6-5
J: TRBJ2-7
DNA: TGTGCCACCTCCCCCGGGACAGGGCGGTACGAGCAGTACTTC
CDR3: CATSPGTGRYEQYF

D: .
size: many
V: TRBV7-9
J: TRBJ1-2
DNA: TGTGCCAGCAGCCCTAGGCAGACACCCTATGGCTACACCTTC
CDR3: CASSPRQTPYGYTF

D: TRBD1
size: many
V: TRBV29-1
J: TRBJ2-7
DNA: TGCAGCGTCGCGGGACAGGGAAACTACGAGCAGTACTTC
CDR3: CSVAGQGNYEQYF

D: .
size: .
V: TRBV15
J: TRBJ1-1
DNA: TGTGCCACCAGCAGGCCGGGTCCGAACACTGAAGCTTTCTTT
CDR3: CATSRPGPNTEAFF

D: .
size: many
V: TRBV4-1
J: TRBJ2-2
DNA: TGCGCCAGCAGCCAAGGGGTACAGGGGGGGGCCGGGGAGCTGTTTTTT
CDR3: CASSQGVQGGAGELFF

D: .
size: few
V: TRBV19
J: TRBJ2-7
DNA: TGTGCCAGTAGTCCTACCGGGGTATTCTACGAGCAGTACTTC
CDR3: CASSPTGVFYEQYF